This T cell receptor beta chain was captured by sequencing in a study of blood T cell repertoires in COVID-19. Study background: Collection of acute and convalescent COVID-19 samples took place in the United States, Italy and Spain.

Method: immunoSEQ multiplex PCR; TCRdb's copy keeps in-frame clones and lacks some. The repertoire consists of roughly 120,000 clones, with roughly 84% occurring once and the leading ten covering 0.83%. The germline CDR1 and CDR2 sequences are LNHDA and SQIVND (reference sequence). V was pared by 6 bases and J by 8 bases, with 19 bases between. CDR3 size: 14 residues. The chain employs TRBV19 and TRBJ1-2; no clear D. The sample taken for sequencing was peripheral blood. This TCR was sampled from a woman between 65 and 79 years old with acute or convalescent COVID-19. The CDR3 sequence: CASRGLRAGGGYTF. The DNA of the CDR3 is TGTGCCAGTAGGGGTTTGAGGGCAGGAGGAGGCTACACCTTC.